Listed here are 4 T cell receptor beta chains from one sample, sequenced in a study of post-analysis software for immune sequencing data. Study-wide findings and caveats: Controls had lower frequencies than patients of five or six TRBV segments, which included TRBV5-6, TRBV5-1 and TRBV20-1.

No antigen has been identified for these receptors. Sequencing libraries made from TCR beta cDNA carried unique molecular identifiers. Each CDR3 protein gets one entry after TCRdb re-called the PCR reads with MiXCR. This table holds about 400,000 distinct CDR3 sequences, roughly 38% found once. Sequenced: blood. The source of these receptors is a girl aged 5-17 years with multiple sclerosis.

The chain links TRBV12-3 or TRBV12-4 to TRBJ1-1, with D uncertain. With 7 bases removed from V and 1 base from J, the gap between germline ends came to 10 bases. This CDR3 region has 13 residues. Here the CDR3 reads CASKRRENTEAFF. The CDR3 region has the DNA TGTGCCAGCAAAAGGAGGGAGAACACTGAAGCTTTCTTT.

V usage is TRBV6-6 and J usage is TRBJ2-1, with 7 positions matching TRBD1. The CDR3 totals 16 residues. Unmatched junction bases numbered 16, after V lost 7 bases and J lost 7 bases. The germline V gene encodes CDR1 MNHNY and CDR2 SVGAGI (reference sequence). CDR3 protein: CASTLKMRQGQNEQFF. As DNA, the CDR3 is TGTGCCAGCACCTTAAAAATGAGACAGGGTCAAAATGAGCAGTTCTTC.

The sample holds a few counts of this clonotype. Its ends do not fully match the called genes, so a read error is possible. This sequence joins TRBV20-1 and TRBJ2-1; 7 bases line up with TRBD1. The germline V gene has CDR1 DFQATT and CDR2 SNEGSKA (reference sequence). This CDR3 is built from 15 residues. CDR3 loop: CSARESQGLGNVQFF. DNA for the CDR3: TGCAGTGCTAGAGAATCACAGGGGTTGGGCAATGTGCAGTTCTTC.

This clonotype turned up a few times. The V and J genes are TRBV7-9 and TRBJ2-6; no clear D. The V and J ends lost 1 base and 2 bases respectively, with 6 bases between them. The CDR3 sequence is 15 residues long. Germline V gene sequence: CDR1 SEHNR, CDR2 FQNEAQ (reference sequence). Written as DNA, the CDR3 is TGTGCCAGCAGCTTAGGGGAACCTGGGGCCAACGTCCTGACTTTC. It is translated as CASSLGEPGANVLTF.